Below are 9 T cell receptor beta chains sequenced from a single sample in a study of CD8 T cells in Susac syndrome. Reverse transcription used about 0.45 to 1 ug RNA and random hexamers. TCRdb independently ran MiXCR on the immunoSEQ multiplex PCR reads; one entry per CDR3 protein. The sample carries about 130,000 distinct CDR3 sequences, about 93% recorded once. Sample: CD8+ T cells from PBMCs. The receptor set was obtained from a human donor with Susac syndrome.

The chain has TRBV12-3 or TRBV12-4 and TRBJ1-4; D is uncertain. CDR3 length: 13 amino acids. Trimming removed 7 bases at V and 5 bases at J, with 11 bases between. Written as DNA, the CDR3 is TGTGCCAGCACCCGTGGGCAGAATGAAAAACTGTTTTTT. Encoded protein: CASTRGQNEKLFF.

This sequence joins TRBV7-8 and TRBJ2-5; 11 nucleotides align to TRBD2. The CDR3 covers 19 residues. Trimming cost V 1 base and J 2 bases; bases outside gene matches: 12. Germline CDR1 and CDR2: SGHVS and FQNEAQ. CDR3 DNA sequence: TGTGCCAGCAGCTTAGTGAGGGTGGGACTAGCGGTACAACAAGAGACCCAGTACTTC. It encodes CASSLVRVGLAVQQETQYF.

V gene TRBV24-1 combines with J gene TRBJ1-1; D may be TRBD1 (6 bases). The V and J ends lost 2 bases and 0 bases respectively, with 15 bases between them. The germline V gene encodes CDR1 KGHDR and CDR2 SFDVKD. This CDR3 is 17 amino acids long. CDR3 DNA sequence: TGTGCCACCAGTGATTGGGCTTGGACAGCTCTGAACACTGAAGCTTTCTTT. Its translation: CATSDWAWTALNTEAFF.

The chain has TRBV20-1 and TRBJ2-1; TRBD1 matches 9 bases. V shed 5 bases and J 4 bases; nucleotides not matched to a gene: 6. Germline V gene sequence: CDR1 DFQATT, CDR2 SNEGSKA (reference sequence). The CDR3 covers 14 residues. CDR3 DNA: TGCAGTGCTCCGGGACAGGGACCTTACAATGAGCAGTTCTTC. The encoded protein is CSAPGQGPYNEQFF.

Here the CDR3 DNA reads TGCAGTGCTAGAGATATAGCGGGAGTAGGAGAGACCCAGTACTTC. This sequence encodes CSARDIAGVGETQYF. This chain links TRBV20-1 with TRBJ2-5, with TRBD2 identical over 9 bases. With V trimmed by 0 bases and J by 4 bases, 6 bases remained unmatched. The CDR3 sequence is 15 residues long. CDR1 is DFQATT, CDR2 SNEGSKA, per germline (reference sequence).

DNA of the CDR3: TGTGCCAGCAGCTTCAGCGACAATGAGCAGTTCTTC. Amino acid sequence: CASSFSDNEQFF. The gene calls are TRBV5-5 and TRBJ2-1, with D unclear. The CDR3 contains 12 residues. Trimming removed 2 bases from V and 5 bases from J, with 5 bases in between. Germline CDR1 and CDR2: SGHKS and YYEKEE (reference sequence). Based on the CDR3 plus reference TRBV5-5 and TRBJ2-1, the full variable domain is DAGVTQSPTHLIKTRGQQVTLRCSPISGHKSVSWYQQVLGQGPQFIFQYYEKEERGRGNFPDRFSARQFPNYSSELNVNALLLGDSALYLCASSFSDNEQFFGPGTRLTVL.

This chain connects TRBV25-1 to TRBJ1-2, with TRBD1 as a possible D gene (5 bases). Germline V gene data show CDR1 as MGHDK and CDR2 as SYGVNS. V gave up 3 bases and J gave up 7 bases, with 12 bases separating them. This CDR3 spans 13 amino acids. The DNA for the CDR3 is TGTGCCAGCAGTGAGGGGGGGGTGGCTGGCTACACCTTC. Protein product: CASSEGGVAGYTF.

The chain's CDR3 is CASSGPGTGYGEQFF. The CDR3 DNA is TGTGCCAGCAGCGGCCCCGGGACAGGGTATGGTGAGCAGTTCTTC. The J gene is TRBJ2-1, the V gene TRBV7-3, with 9 nucleotides matching TRBD1. Germline loops: CDR1 SGHTA, CDR2 FQGTGA. Losses at the gene ends were 5 bases for V and 9 bases for J; bases not matched to a gene: 11. The CDR3 runs 15 residues.

The V call is TRBV13, the J call TRBJ1-5; a weak D match, TRBD1 (5 bases). Germline loops: CDR1 PRHDT, CDR2 FYEKMQ (reference sequence). The ends were cut back, 2 bases at V and 2 bases at J, with 7 bases in the middle. The CDR3 length is 14 residues. The CDR3 coding sequence is TGTGCCAGCAGCTTACAGGGTCGCAATCAGCCCCAGCATTTT. Its protein product is CASSLQGRNQPQHF.